Listed below are T cell receptor beta chains from one sample, sequenced in a study of response to subunit inactivated influenza vaccine. TCRdb used MiXCR to reprocess the RT-PCR reads, holding one entry per CDR3 protein. The table lists roughly 780,000 distinct CDR3 sequences, around a sixth of them singletons. The specimen was PBMCs from blood, collected 5 days after vaccination. Receptors were obtained from a man aged 50-60 years who received an inactivated influenza vaccine. CDR3s include the opening cysteine and the closing phenylalanine or tryptophan. Clone sizes are given selectively: once, few, many, or a class where the clone is expanded.

clone size: few
V gene: TRBV12-3/TRBV12-4
CDR3 protein: CASSGPGTVNSPLHF

clone size: few
V gene: TRBV20-1
CDR3 protein: CSARDRGGYGYTF

clone size: .
V gene: TRBV15
CDR3 protein: CATSTTGTGTLEEQYF

clone size: many
V gene: TRBV21-1
CDR3 protein: CASSPRETVSVTQPQHF

clone size: .
V gene: TRBV6-1
CDR3 protein: CASRLAGAGTQYF

clone size: .
V gene: TRBV10-2
CDR3 protein: CASSDQGHEQYF

clone size: few
V gene: TRBV6-1
CDR3 protein: CASRERGGPTDTQYF

clone size: .
V gene: TRBV12-3/TRBV12-4
CDR3 protein: CASSLAQGWPLHF

clone size: .
V gene: TRBV5-5
CDR3 protein: CASRSGTGSTQYF

clone size: few
V gene: TRBV7-9
CDR3 protein: CASSLPVREQYF

clone size: .
V gene: TRBV20-1
CDR3 protein: CSARAPNGDTQYF

clone size: many
V gene: TRBV28
CDR3 protein: CASISTGTEETQYF

clone size: few
V gene: TRBV7-8
CDR3 protein: CASSPREGPGYGYTF

clone size: .
V gene: TRBV11-1
CDR3 protein: CASSSAPIAGGPRNEQFF

clone size: many
V gene: TRBV4-2
CDR3 protein: CASSQEAGNTGELFF

clone size: .
V gene: TRBV6-5
CDR3 protein: CASSYSTTSYYEQYF

clone size: few
V gene: TRBV25-1
CDR3 protein: CASNRGTGTEAFF

clone size: .
V gene: TRBV5-6
CDR3 protein: CASSFRGNTLAGGPSEQYF

clone size: .
V gene: TRBV20-1
CDR3 protein: CSAVLSSYNSPLHF

clone size: few
V gene: TRBV7-9
CDR3 protein: CASSPLGAAAQYF

clone size: many
V gene: TRBV5-6
CDR3 protein: CASSFLAGGGYGEQFF

clone size: .
V gene: TRBV20-1
CDR3 protein: CSAREPKQGQPQHF

clone size: few
V gene: TRBV4-2
CDR3 protein: CASSQDFLGLGTDTQYF

clone size: .
V gene: TRBV9
CDR3 protein: CASSPDGGLAPDTQYF

clone size: few
V gene: TRBV20-1
CDR3 protein: CSASSTSGRPHEQYF

clone size: few
V gene: TRBV30
CDR3 protein: CAWSGVFRAETQYF

clone size: .
V gene: TRBV3-1
CDR3 protein: CASSHGMRDRSSQETQYF

clone size: few
V gene: TRBV4-3
CDR3 protein: CASSQFGTDSYEQYF

clone size: few
V gene: TRBV6-2/TRBV6-3
CDR3 protein: CASSYPREAFF

clone size: few
V gene: TRBV24-1
CDR3 protein: CATAREGNQPQHF

clone size: few
V gene: TRBV20-1
CDR3 protein: CSARVPRGSYEQYF

clone size: few
V gene: TRBV7-2
CDR3 protein: CASSLLFSSAKNIQYF

clone size: few
V gene: TRBV5-1
CDR3 protein: CASSPGRGEGEQFF

clone size: .
V gene: TRBV7-6
CDR3 protein: CASSLSRRQATGELFF

clone size: few
V gene: TRBV29-1
CDR3 protein: CSVLARTGGNTQYF